The 29 T cell receptor beta chains below all came from one sample that was sequenced in a study of T cells after yellow fever vaccination. TCRdb analysed the 5' RACE reads with MiXCR anew, one entry per CDR3 protein. This sample has under 300,000 distinct CDR3 sequences, with 6% to 7.5% found just once. The source material was CD4+ T cells sorted from PBMCs, sampled 15 days after the yellow fever booster vaccination. The receptor source for this set is a man aged 25 to 40 who received the YFV17D yellow fever vaccine.

This clonotype was seen ten or more times. The gene calls are TRBV15 and TRBJ2-7; the D gene is possibly TRBD1 (5 bases). Trimming pared 2 bases from V and 4 bases from J, leaving 9 bases between. The germline V gene encodes CDR1 LNHNV and CDR2 YYDKDF (reference sequence). The length of the CDR3 is 13 residues. CDR3 protein: CATSRPQGYEQYF. In DNA, the CDR3 is TGTGCCACCAGCAGACCTCAGGGATACGAGCAGTACTTC. The whole variable domain, filled in from reference TRBV15 and TRBJ2-7, reads DAMVIQNPRYQVTQFGKPVTLSCSQTLNHNVMYWYQQKSSQAPKLLFHYYDKDFNNEADTPDNFQSRRPNTSFCFLDIRSPGLGDTAMYLCATSRPQGYEQYFGPGTRLTVT.

This clonotype was observed at least ten times. The J gene is TRBJ2-7, the V gene TRBV7-9; D is unresolved. V lost 5 bases to trimming and J lost 3 bases, with 5 bases between them. Germline assignment: CDR1 SEHNR and CDR2 FQNEAQ (reference sequence). The CDR3 totals 11 residues. As DNA, the CDR3 is TGTGCCAGCAGCCCGATCTACGAGCAGTACTTC. Translation gives CASSPIYEQYF.

The chain recombines TRBV6-1 with TRBJ2-7; 8 bases fit TRBD2. V gave up 1 base and J gave up 2 bases; unmatched junction bases: 10. From germline, CDR1 is MNHNS and CDR2 SASEGT. The CDR3 sequence is 17 residues long. CDR3 sequence reads: CASSEVPGWGLAYEQYF. The CDR3 region has the DNA TGTGCCAGCAGTGAAGTCCCAGGGTGGGGACTAGCCTACGAGCAGTACTTC.

This clonotype has only a few counts. The chain links TRBV24-1 to TRBJ2-1; D tentatively reads TRBD1 or TRBD2 (5 bases each). The CDR3 consists of 14 residues. Germline values: CDR1 KGHDR, CDR2 SFDVKD. The V and J ends lost 9 bases and 0 bases respectively, with 11 bases between them. The CDR3: CATAEGSSYNEQFF. The CDR3 DNA reads as TGTGCCACCGCCGAGGGGAGCTCCTACAATGAGCAGTTCTTC.

This chain links TRBV18 with TRBJ2-7; D might be TRBD2 (5 bases). Trimming pared 3 bases from V and 3 bases from J, leaving 9 bases between. Germline lookup yields CDR1 KGHSH and CDR2 LQKENI. The CDR3 covers 13 residues. The CDR3 DNA reads TGTGCCAGCTCACCCAAGGAGGTCTACGAGCAGTACTTC. Its translation is CASSPKEVYEQYF.

This clonotype was seen at least ten times. The V call is TRBV5-5, the J call TRBJ2-1; D is perhaps TRBD2 (6 bases). Germline loops: CDR1 SGHKS, CDR2 YYEKEE (reference sequence). The CDR3 extends over 18 amino acids. V was clipped by 3 bases and J by 0 bases, with 19 bases between them. The CDR3 here is CASSSSRGGTGSYNEQFF. The CDR3 nucleotides read TGTGCCAGCAGCTCTTCCCGTGGAGGGACTGGCTCCTACAATGAGCAGTTCTTC. The variable domain in full, completed from reference TRBV5-5 and TRBJ2-1, reads DAGVTQSPTHLIKTRGQQVTLRCSPISGHKSVSWYQQVLGQGPQFIFQYYEKEERGRGNFPDRFSARQFPNYSSELNVNALLLGDSALYLCASSSSRGGTGSYNEQFFGPGTRLTVL.

This clonotype has a handful of counts. One junction end disagrees with the germline gene, perhaps due to a read error. V usage is TRBV25-1 and J usage is TRBJ2-2; D unresolved. From germline, CDR1 is MGHDK and CDR2 SYGVNS. This CDR3 has 13 residues. CDR3 amino acids: CASCETNTGELFF. CDR3 nucleotides: TGTGCCAGCTGTGAAACGAACACCGGGGAGCTGTTTTTT.

As DNA, the CDR3 is TGCAGTGCTCAGTCCGTAGCGGGAAGGGCGAACACCGGGGAGCTGTTTTTT. Translation gives CSAQSVAGRANTGELFF. The J gene is TRBJ2-2, the V gene TRBV20-1; 8 nucleotides agree with TRBD2. The CDR3 consists of 17 residues. Germline-derived CDR1 and CDR2 are DFQATT and SNEGSKA (reference sequence). Unmatched junction bases numbered 11, after V lost 5 bases and J lost 0 bases.

J is TRBJ2-7 and V is TRBV6-2 or TRBV6-3; D is uncertain. The germline V and J ends were trimmed by 11 bases and 2 bases, with 13 bases remaining between them. The CDR3 extends over 12 amino acids. CDR1 MNHEY and CDR2 SVGEGT come from the germline V gene. Written as DNA, the CDR3 is TGTGCCCTCGGTAGCTCTCCCTACGAGCAGTACTTC. It encodes CALGSSPYEQYF.

This clonotype was seen a handful of times. This rearrangement joins TRBV7-9 to TRBJ2-1; 12 nucleotides line up with TRBD2. Germline CDR1 and CDR2: SEHNR and FQNEAQ (reference sequence). This CDR3 comprises 16 residues. J gave up 9 bases and V 3 bases, and 9 bases lay outside the gene matches. The CDR3 here is CASSLYLAGGPPEQFF. The CDR3 DNA is TGTGCCAGCAGCTTGTACCTAGCGGGAGGGCCGCCTGAGCAGTTCTTC. Full variable domain (missing parts from reference TRBV7-9 and TRBJ2-1): DTGVSQNPRHKITKRGQNVTFRCDPISEHNRLYWYRQTLGQGPEFLTYFQNEAQLEKSRLLSDRFSAERPKGSFSTLEIQRTEQGDSAMYLCASSLYLAGGPPEQFFGPGTRLTVL.

In its sample, this clonotype was seen many times. The chain joins TRBV7-6 to TRBJ1-5; D gene unclear. Germline lookup yields CDR1 SGHVS and CDR2 FNYEAQ. Trimming stripped 3 bases from V and 1 base from J, with 10 bases between. CDR3 length: 15 amino acids. CDR3 DNA: TGTGCCAGCAGCTTTGGCAGAACAAGCAATCAGCCCCAGCATTTT. This sequence encodes CASSFGRTSNQPQHF.

This clonotype was picked up a small number of times. As DNA, the CDR3 is TGTGCCAGCAGCTTAGGGGGACTGTTTAGGGAGCAGTACTTC. Protein sequence: CASSLGGLFREQYF. V gene TRBV7-2 combines with J gene TRBJ2-7; tentative D call: TRBD2 (6 bases). Trimming removed 1 base at V and 7 bases at J, with 14 bases between. The germline gives CDR1 SGHTA, CDR2 FQGNSA. The CDR3 is made up of 14 amino acids.

Only a few counts were recorded for this clonotype. The chain couples TRBV5-5 to TRBJ2-2, with TRBD1 matching over 9 bases. Germline lookup yields CDR1 SGHKS and CDR2 YYEKEE (reference sequence). V dropped 8 bases and J dropped 5; count of bases not matched to a gene: 10. This CDR3 has 15 amino acids. The CDR3: CASYYSGTGTGELFF. The CDR3 nucleotides read TGTGCCAGTTATTACTCCGGGACAGGGACCGGGGAGCTGTTTTTT.

V and J are TRBV19 and TRBJ2-7, with D unclear. The CDR3 has 12 amino acids. V was shortened by 5 bases and J by 3 bases, with 8 bases between the two germline ends. In germline, CDR1 is LNHDA, CDR2 SQIVND (reference sequence). Here the CDR3 reads CASSRHFYEQYF. The CDR3 region has the DNA TGTGCCAGTAGTCGTCATTTCTACGAGCAGTACTTC. The entire variable domain, with the rest obtained from reference TRBV19 and TRBJ2-7, is as follows: DGGITQSPKYLFRKEGQNVTLSCEQNLNHDAMYWYRQDPGQGLRLIYYSQIVNDFQKGDIAEGYSVSREKKESFPLTVTSAQKNPTAFYLCASSRHFYEQYFGPGTRLTVT.

This clonotype was seen many times. V is TRBV10-3 and J is TRBJ2-3, with D perhaps being TRBD1 or TRBD2 (7 bases each). The CDR3 spans 17 residues. The V end lost 3 bases, the J end lost 3 bases, and 19 bases lay between the germline ends. Germline lookup yields CDR1 ENHRY and CDR2 SYGVKD. The CDR3 loop reads CAISDPKGGGRTDTQYF. The CDR3 coding sequence is TGTGCCATCAGTGACCCCAAAGGGGGCGGGAGAACAGATACGCAGTATTTT.

This clonotype occurred many times. This chain links TRBV7-2 with TRBJ2-7, with 9 nucleotides matching TRBD2. The length of the CDR3 is 15 residues. The V and J ends lost 1 base and 2 bases, in that order; junction bases with no gene match: 3. In germline, CDR1 is SGHTA, CDR2 FQGNSA. The DNA of the CDR3 is TGTGCCAGCAGCTTAGAGGGCGGGAGGGCCTACGAGCAGTACTTC. This codes for CASSLEGGRAYEQYF.

This clonotype came up a few times. The J gene is TRBJ2-1, the V gene TRBV24-1; 11 nucleotides agree with TRBD2. After removal of 4 bases from V and 2 bases from J, the junction contained 6 bases not matched to a gene. The germline V gene has CDR1 KGHDR and CDR2 SFDVKD. The CDR3 extends over 17 amino acids. The CDR3 bases are TGTGCCACCAGTGAAGCCGGGACTAGCGGCACCTACAATGAGCAGTTCTTC. It yields the protein CATSEAGTSGTYNEQFF.

This clonotype has only a few counts. This chain connects TRBV15 to TRBJ2-5; D may be TRBD1 (5 bases). Germline CDR1 and CDR2: LNHNV and YYDKDF (reference sequence). The CDR3 has 12 residues. V was shortened by 5 bases and J by 5 bases, with 9 bases between the two germline ends. In nucleotides, the CDR3 is TGTGCCACCAGCCCAGGGCGGGAGACCCAGTACTTC. It codes for CATSPGRETQYF.

The rearrangement uses TRBV3-1 and TRBJ2-7; the D is unclear. Germline CDR1 reads LGHDT; CDR2 reads YNNKEL (reference sequence). This CDR3 has 11 amino acids. V was trimmed by 1 base and J by 5 bases, leaving 3 bases between them. The CDR3 sequence: CASSQVDEQYF. CDR3 in DNA: TGTGCCAGCAGCCAAGTCGACGAGCAGTACTTC.

In its sample, this clonotype was seen many times. The chain uses TRBV12-3 or TRBV12-4 and TRBJ2-5; possible D gene TRBD2, 6 bases. The germline V and J ends were trimmed by 5 bases and 9 bases, with 16 bases remaining between them. The CDR3 has 13 residues. CDR3 sequence (DNA): TGTGCCAGCAGTGGGGGGAGTCGAGGGGCCCAGTACTTC. This translates into CASSGGSRGAQYF.

Comment on this clonotype: A read error may explain this, as a much larger clone is one base away. The J gene is TRBJ2-7, the V gene TRBV20-1, with TRBD2 matching over 11 bases. The junction had 20 bases not matched to a gene; V was cut back by 1 base and J by 3 bases. The germline V gene has CDR1 DFQATT and CDR2 SNEGSKA (reference sequence). This CDR3 has 20 residues. CDR3 loop: CSARVKGVYGTSGAYYEQYF. The CDR3 DNA follows: TGCAGTGCTAGAGTTAAAGGGGTCTACGGGACTAGCGGCGCCTACTACGAGCAGTACTTC.

A few counts support this clonotype. The chain employs TRBV5-1 and TRBJ2-3; weak D call: TRBD2 (6 bases). Germline V lookup: CDR1 SGHRS, CDR2 YFSETQ. This CDR3 comprises 12 residues. Trimming shortened V by 6 bases and J by 7 bases, and 12 bases separated the two germline ends. CDR3 loop: CASKRELHTQYF. The CDR3 DNA is TGCGCCAGCAAACGGGAGCTACATACGCAGTATTTT.

This clonotype has only a few counts. The V call is TRBV18, the J call TRBJ1-5, with 9 bases matching TRBD1. CDR1 and CDR2 from the germline V gene are KGHSH and LQKENI. The CDR3 runs 16 residues. V trimming: 2 bases; J trimming: 2 bases; junction bases outside the gene matches: 4. CDR3 coding DNA: TGTGCCAGCTCACCATCTACAGGGGGCGGCAATCAGCCCCAGCATTTT. It yields the protein CASSPSTGGGNQPQHF.

This clonotype was observed many times. This rearrangement joins TRBV7-6 to TRBJ2-2, with D hard to call. Trimming pared 2 bases from V and 4 bases from J, leaving 5 bases between. CDR1 and CDR2 from the germline V gene are SGHVS and FNYEAQ. The CDR3 is 13 residues long. Written as DNA, the CDR3 is TGTGCCAGCAGCTTATCCGGCACCGGGGAGCTGTTTTTT. As protein: CASSLSGTGELFF.

This clonotype was picked up a small number of times. The rearrangement links TRBV10-3 to TRBJ2-7; 8 bases are shared with TRBD2. CDR3 size: 14 residues. Per germline, CDR1 ENHRY and CDR2 SYGVKD. Losses at the gene ends were 11 bases for V and 2 bases for J; bases not matched to a gene: 11. CDR3 loop: CAARGTRDPYEQYF. As DNA, the CDR3 is TGTGCCGCCCGCGGGACTAGGGACCCCTACGAGCAGTACTTC.

This clonotype was counted only a few times. This chain connects TRBV10-3 to TRBJ1-1; D ambiguous. The V and J ends lost 6 bases and 1 base respectively, with 3 bases between them. CDR1 ENHRY and CDR2 SYGVKD come from the germline V gene. The CDR3 consists of 11 residues. The CDR3 DNA sequence: TGTGCCATCAGGCCGAACACTGAAGCTTTCTTT. Protein: CAIRPNTEAFF.

This clonotype was seen a few times. The rearrangement uses TRBV5-1 and TRBJ2-2; 9 nucleotides align to TRBD2. The CDR3 totals 18 residues. Per germline, CDR1 SGHRS and CDR2 YFSETQ. V shed 3 bases, J shed 6 bases, and the junction held 15 bases outside the gene matches. The DNA of the CDR3 is TGCGCCAGCAGCTCCCCCAGGGGTAGCGGGAGACGTTCCGGGGAGCTGTTTTTT. Amino acids: CASSSPRGSGRRSGELFF.

This clonotype was observed many times. The CDR3 spells CASSLSRLGIYNEQFF. The CDR3, as DNA: TGTGCCAGCAGCTTAAGTCGGCTAGGGATCTACAATGAGCAGTTCTTC. The chain links TRBV7-8 to TRBJ2-1; D not certain. The CDR3 spans 16 residues. Per germline, CDR1 SGHVS and CDR2 FQNEAQ. V lost 2 bases and J 3 bases, leaving 14 bases between the germline ends. Supplemented by reference TRBV7-8 and TRBJ2-1, the full variable domain reads GAGVSQSPRYKVAKRGQDVALRCDPISGHVSLFWYQQALGQGPEFLTYFQNEAQLDKSGLPSDRFFAERPEGSVSTLKIQRTQQEDSAVYLCASSLSRLGIYNEQFFGPGTRLTVL.

Only a few counts were recorded for this clonotype. The V and J genes are TRBV11-1 and TRBJ2-7; 8 bases are shared with TRBD1. This CDR3 has 14 residues. J lost 3 bases, V lost 5 bases, and 6 bases had no gene match. Per germline, CDR1 SGHAT and CDR2 FQDESV (reference sequence). The CDR3 reads CASSRTGWSYEQYF. CDR3 nucleotides: TGTGCCAGCAGCCGGACAGGGTGGAGCTACGAGCAGTACTTC.